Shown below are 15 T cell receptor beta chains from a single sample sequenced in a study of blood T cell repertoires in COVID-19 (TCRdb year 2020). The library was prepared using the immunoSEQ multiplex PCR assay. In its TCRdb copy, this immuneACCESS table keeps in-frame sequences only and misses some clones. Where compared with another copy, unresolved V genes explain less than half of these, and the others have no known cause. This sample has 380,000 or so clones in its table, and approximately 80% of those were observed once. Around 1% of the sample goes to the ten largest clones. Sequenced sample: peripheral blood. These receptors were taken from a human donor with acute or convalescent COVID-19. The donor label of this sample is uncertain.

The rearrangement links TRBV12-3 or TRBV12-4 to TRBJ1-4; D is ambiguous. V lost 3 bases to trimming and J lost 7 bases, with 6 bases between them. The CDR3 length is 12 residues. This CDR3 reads CASSFFSEKLFF. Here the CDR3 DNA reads TGTGCCAGCAGTTTCTTTAGTGAAAAACTGTTTTTT.

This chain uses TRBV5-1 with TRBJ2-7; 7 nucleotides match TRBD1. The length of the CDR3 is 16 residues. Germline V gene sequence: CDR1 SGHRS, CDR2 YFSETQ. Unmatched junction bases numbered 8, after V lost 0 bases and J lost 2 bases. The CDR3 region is CASSLGLTGLPYEQYF. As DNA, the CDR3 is TGCGCCAGCAGCTTGGGCCTGACAGGGCTTCCCTACGAGCAGTACTTC.

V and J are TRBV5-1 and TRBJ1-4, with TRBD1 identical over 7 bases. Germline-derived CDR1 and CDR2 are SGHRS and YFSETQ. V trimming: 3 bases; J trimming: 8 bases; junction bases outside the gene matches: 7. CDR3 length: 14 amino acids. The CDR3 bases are TGCGCCAGCAGCTCCAGGGGGAGAGAAGAAAAACTGTTTTTT. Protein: CASSSRGREEKLFF.

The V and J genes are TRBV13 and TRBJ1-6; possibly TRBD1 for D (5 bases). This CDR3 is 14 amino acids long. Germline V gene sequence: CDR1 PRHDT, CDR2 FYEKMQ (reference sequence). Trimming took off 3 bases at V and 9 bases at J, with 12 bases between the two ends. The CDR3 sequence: CASSFNDRASPLHF. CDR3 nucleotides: TGTGCCAGCAGCTTTAATGACAGAGCTTCACCCCTCCACTTT.

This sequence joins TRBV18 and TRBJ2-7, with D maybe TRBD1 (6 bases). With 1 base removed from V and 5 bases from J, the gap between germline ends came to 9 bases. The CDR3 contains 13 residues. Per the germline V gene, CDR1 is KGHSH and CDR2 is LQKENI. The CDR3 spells CASSPQQGDEQYF. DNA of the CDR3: TGTGCCAGCTCACCACAACAGGGCGACGAGCAGTACTTC.

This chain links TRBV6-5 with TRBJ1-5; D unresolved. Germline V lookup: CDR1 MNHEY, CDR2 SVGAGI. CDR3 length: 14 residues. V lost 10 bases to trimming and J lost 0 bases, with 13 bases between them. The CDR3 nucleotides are TGTGCCACCGCGTTGTATTATAGCAATCAGCCCCAGCATTTT. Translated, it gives CATALYYSNQPQHF.

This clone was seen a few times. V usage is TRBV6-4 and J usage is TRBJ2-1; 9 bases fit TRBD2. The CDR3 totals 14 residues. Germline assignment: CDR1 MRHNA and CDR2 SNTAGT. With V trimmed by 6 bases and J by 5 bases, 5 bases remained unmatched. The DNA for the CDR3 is TGTGCCAGCAGCCCGGGACTAGCAAACAATGAGCAGTTCTTC. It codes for CASSPGLANNEQFF.

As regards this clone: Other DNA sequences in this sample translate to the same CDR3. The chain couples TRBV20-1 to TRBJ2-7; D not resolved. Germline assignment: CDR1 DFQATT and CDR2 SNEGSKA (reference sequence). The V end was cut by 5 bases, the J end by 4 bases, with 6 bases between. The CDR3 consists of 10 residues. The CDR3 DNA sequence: TGCAGTGCTGGCCAATACGAGCAGTACTTC. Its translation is CSAGQYEQYF.

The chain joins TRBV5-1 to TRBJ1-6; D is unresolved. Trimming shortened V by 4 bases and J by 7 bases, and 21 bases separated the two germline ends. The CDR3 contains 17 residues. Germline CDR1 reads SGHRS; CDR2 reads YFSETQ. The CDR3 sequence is CASSEEGLEHLNSPLHF. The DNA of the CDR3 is TGCGCCAGCAGCGAGGAGGGCCTGGAGCACCTAAATTCACCCCTCCACTTT. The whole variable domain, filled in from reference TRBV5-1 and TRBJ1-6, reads KAGVTQTPRYLIKTRGQQVTLSCSPISGHRSVSWYQQTPGQGLQFLFEYFSETQRNKGNFPGRFSGRQFSNSRSEMNVSTLELGDSALYLCASSEEGLEHLNSPLHFGNGTRLTVT.

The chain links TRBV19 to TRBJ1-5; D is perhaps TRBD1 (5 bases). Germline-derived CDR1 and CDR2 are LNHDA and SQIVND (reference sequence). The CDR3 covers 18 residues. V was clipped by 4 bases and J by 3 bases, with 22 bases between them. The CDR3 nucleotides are TGTGCCAGTAGTACAATACGCGAGTCGACAGTCAACAATCAGCCCCAGCATTTT. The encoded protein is CASSTIRESTVNNQPQHF.

This CDR3 reads CASSLFGGVSGNTIYF. The CDR3 DNA follows: TGTGCCAGCAGCTTATTCGGAGGGGTCTCTGGAAACACCATATATTTT. The chain uses TRBV7-9 and TRBJ1-3; the D gene is possibly TRBD1 (5 bases). Between the trimmed V and J ends, which lost 2 bases and 0 bases, there was a span of 11 bases. Germline CDR1 is SEHNR and CDR2 is FQNEAQ (reference sequence). CDR3 length: 16 amino acids.

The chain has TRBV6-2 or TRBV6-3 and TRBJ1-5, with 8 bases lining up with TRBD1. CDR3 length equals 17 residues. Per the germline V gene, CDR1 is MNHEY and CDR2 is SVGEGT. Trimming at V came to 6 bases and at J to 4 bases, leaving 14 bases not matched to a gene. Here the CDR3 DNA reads TGTGCCAGCAGCGACATACTGAGGGACAGGAAAAATCAGCCCCAGCATTTT. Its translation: CASSDILRDRKNQPQHF.

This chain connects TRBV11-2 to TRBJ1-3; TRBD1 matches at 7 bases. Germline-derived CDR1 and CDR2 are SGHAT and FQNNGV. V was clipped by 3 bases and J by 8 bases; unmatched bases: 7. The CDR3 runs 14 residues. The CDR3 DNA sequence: TGTGCCAGCAGCTTGGGACAGTTGGCGGACACCATATATTTT. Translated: CASSLGQLADTIYF.

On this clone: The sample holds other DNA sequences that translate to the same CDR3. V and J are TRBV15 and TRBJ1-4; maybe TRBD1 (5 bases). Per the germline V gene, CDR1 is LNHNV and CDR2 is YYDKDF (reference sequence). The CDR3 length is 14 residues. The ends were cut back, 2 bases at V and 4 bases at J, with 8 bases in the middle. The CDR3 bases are TGTGCCACCAGCAGACGACAGAGTAATGAAAAACTGTTTTTT. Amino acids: CATSRRQSNEKLFF.

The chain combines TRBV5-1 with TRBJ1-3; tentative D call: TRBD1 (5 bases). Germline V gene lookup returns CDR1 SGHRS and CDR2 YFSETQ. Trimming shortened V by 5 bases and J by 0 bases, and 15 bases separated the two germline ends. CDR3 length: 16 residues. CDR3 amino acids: CASSRTSGYSGNTIYF. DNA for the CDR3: TGCGCCAGCAGTCGAACCTCAGGGTACTCTGGAAACACCATATATTTT.